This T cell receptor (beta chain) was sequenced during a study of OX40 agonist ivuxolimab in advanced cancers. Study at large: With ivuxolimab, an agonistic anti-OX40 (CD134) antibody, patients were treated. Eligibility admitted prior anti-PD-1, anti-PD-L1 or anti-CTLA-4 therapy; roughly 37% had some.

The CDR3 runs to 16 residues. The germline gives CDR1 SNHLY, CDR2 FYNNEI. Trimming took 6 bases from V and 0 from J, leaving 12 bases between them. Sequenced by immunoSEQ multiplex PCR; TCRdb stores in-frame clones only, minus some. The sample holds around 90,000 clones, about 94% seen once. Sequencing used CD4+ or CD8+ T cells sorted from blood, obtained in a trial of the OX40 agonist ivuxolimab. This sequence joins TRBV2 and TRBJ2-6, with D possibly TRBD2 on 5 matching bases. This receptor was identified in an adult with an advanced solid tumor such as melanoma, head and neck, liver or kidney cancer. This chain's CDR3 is CASSEGLSSGANVLTF. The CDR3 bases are TGTGCCAGCAGCGAGGGCCTAAGCTCTGGGGCCAACGTCCTGACTTTC.